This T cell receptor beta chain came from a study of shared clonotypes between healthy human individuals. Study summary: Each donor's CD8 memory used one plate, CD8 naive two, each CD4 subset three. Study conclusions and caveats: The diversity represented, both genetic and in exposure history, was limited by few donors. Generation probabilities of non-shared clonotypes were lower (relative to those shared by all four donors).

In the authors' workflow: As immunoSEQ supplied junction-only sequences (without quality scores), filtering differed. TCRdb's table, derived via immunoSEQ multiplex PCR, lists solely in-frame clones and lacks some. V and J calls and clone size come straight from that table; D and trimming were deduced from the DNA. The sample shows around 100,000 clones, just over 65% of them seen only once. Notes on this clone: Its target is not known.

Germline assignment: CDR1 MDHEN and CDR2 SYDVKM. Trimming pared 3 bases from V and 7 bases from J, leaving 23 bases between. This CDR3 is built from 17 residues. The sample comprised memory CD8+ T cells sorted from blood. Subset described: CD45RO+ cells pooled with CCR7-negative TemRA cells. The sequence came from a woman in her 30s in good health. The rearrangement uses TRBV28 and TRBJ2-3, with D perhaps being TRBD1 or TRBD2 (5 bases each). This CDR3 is CASSFGRVTAAEYTQYF. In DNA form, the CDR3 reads TGTGCCAGCAGTTTTGGAAGGGTGACAGCAGCGGAGTATACGCAGTATTTT.